These T cell receptor beta chains were read from a single sample in a study of blood T cell repertoires in COVID-19. Using immunoSEQ multiplex PCR, the repertoire was profiled, and TCRdb retains in-frame clones only, with some absent. The data contain roughly 400,000 clones, 85% to 90% of them singletons. Input material: PBMCs or T cells enriched from blood (not recorded which). The receptors here all came from a woman aged 50 to 60 who had recovered from COVID-19. CDR3s include the opening cysteine and the closing phenylalanine or tryptophan. Rows give clone size only sometimes, using once, few, many, or a class for an expanded clone.

V gene,J gene,clone size,CDR3 protein
TRBV7-7,TRBJ2-6,.,CASSPGLGGANVLTF
TRBV7-8,TRBJ1-2,few,CASSLGSGDGYTF
TRBV18,TRBJ1-1,.,CASSLRQGSVGDTEAFF
TRBV7-9,TRBJ2-1,.,CASSRGLAGGLNEQFF
TRBV7-9,TRBJ1-4,.,CASSLMIDITNEKLFF
TRBV4-1,TRBJ1-5,few,CASSREDRGQEPQHF
TRBV10-1,TRBJ2-5,.,CASSVNKKEGYQETQYF
TRBV18,TRBJ2-7,.,CASSREEGYEQYF
TRBV3-1/TRBV3-2,TRBJ1-1,.,CASSIPKTGNTEAFF
TRBV20-1,TRBJ1-5,.,CSASAPPRGSSQPQHF
TRBV4-2,TRBJ1-3,once,CASSPQEGTGHSGNTIYF
TRBV4-1,TRBJ1-1,.,CASSFAQFAEAFF
TRBV5-4,TRBJ1-1,.,CASSKIDNQETAFF
TRBV5-1,TRBJ2-2,.,CASSFLRGSGELFF
TRBV5-1,TRBJ1-1,.,CASSLTRTGYVNTEAFF
TRBV4-1,TRBJ2-1,.,CASSQSTGSYSYNEQFF
TRBV19,TRBJ2-7,.,CASKSAEGGSYEQYF
TRBV5-1,TRBJ2-3,.,CASSLAMGLADTQYF
TRBV7-3,TRBJ2-1,.,CASSLAGGDNEQFF
TRBV11-1,TRBJ1-2,.,CASSLGTGVGYTF
TRBV7-2,TRBJ2-5,once,CASSLLAGAQETQYF
TRBV6-5,TRBJ1-2,.,CASSFHEEYGYTF
TRBV28,TRBJ1-4,.,CASSSGQTNEKLFF
TRBV7-9,TRBJ1-6,once,CASSLWGLGIGNSPLHF
TRBV19,TRBJ1-2,.,CASQDPQQGGDYTF
TRBV5-1,TRBJ2-5,.,CASSWRGQGALETQYF
TRBV12-3/TRBV12-4,TRBJ1-2,.,CASQGARVDGYTF
TRBV12-3/TRBV12-4,TRBJ1-1,.,CASSFSGNTEAFF
TRBV11-1,TRBJ1-1,.,CASSPRQESWTEAFF
TRBV5-4,TRBJ2-7,.,CASSLGLAGGAYEQYF
TRBV6-5,TRBJ1-5,.,CASSPRNQPQHF
TRBV5-1,TRBJ2-5,.,CASSFGQGRQETQYF
TRBV7-9,TRBJ2-7,.,CASSSPDRAYPYEQYF
TRBV7-8,TRBJ2-6,.,CASGGVSGANVLTF
TRBV30,TRBJ1-2,.,CARFENYGYTF
TRBV4-2,TRBJ1-1,.,CASSQEFRVTEAFF
TRBV30,TRBJ2-6,.,CAWSEGVGANVLTF